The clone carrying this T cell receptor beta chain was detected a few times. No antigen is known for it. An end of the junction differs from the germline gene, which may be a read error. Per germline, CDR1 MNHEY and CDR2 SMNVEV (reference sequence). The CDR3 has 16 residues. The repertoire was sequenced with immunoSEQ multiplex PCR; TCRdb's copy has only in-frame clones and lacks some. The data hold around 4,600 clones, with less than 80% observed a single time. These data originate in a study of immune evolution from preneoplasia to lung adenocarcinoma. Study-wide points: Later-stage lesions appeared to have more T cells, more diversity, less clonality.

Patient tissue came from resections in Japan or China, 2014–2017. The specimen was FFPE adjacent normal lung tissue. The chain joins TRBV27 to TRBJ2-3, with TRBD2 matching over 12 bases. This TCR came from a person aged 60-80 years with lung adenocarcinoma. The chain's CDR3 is CASRLGLAGGTDTQYF. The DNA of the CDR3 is TGTGCCAGCCGTTTAGGGCTAGCGGGAGGGACAGATACGCAGTATTTT.